These 9 T cell receptor beta chains came from one sample sequenced in a study of response to subunit inactivated influenza vaccine. TCRdb recomputed calls from the RT-PCR reads with MiXCR, one row per CDR3 protein. The sample gives 500,000 to 550,000 distinct CDR3 sequences, approximately 7.7% of which show up once; roughly 13% is in the top ten. The sample here was PBMCs from blood, taken 23 to 25 months after vaccination. All receptors derive from a man aged 45-69 years who received an inactivated influenza vaccine.

This clonotype was found a few times. The chain uses TRBV10-3 and TRBJ2-3, with a tentative D call TRBD1 (6 bases). The germline gives CDR1 ENHRY, CDR2 SYGVKD. The CDR3 loop spans 15 amino acids. With 5 bases removed from V and 2 bases from J, the gap between germline ends came to 14 bases. The CDR3: CAISSDSPSTDTQYF. The CDR3 DNA follows: TGTGCCATCAGTTCGGACAGCCCTTCCACAGATACGCAGTATTTT.

This clonotype was seen a few times. This chain uses TRBV3-1 with TRBJ2-7; D unresolved. V dropped 1 base and J dropped 4 bases, with 5 bases sitting between them. The CDR3 runs 12 residues. Germline CDR1 and CDR2: LGHDT and YNNKEL (reference sequence). The CDR3 spells CASSQVRYEQYF. The CDR3 DNA reads TGTGCCAGCAGCCAAGTTCGGTACGAGCAGTACTTC.

This clonotype has ten or more counts. The rearrangement links TRBV24-1 to TRBJ2-1; 10 bases line up with TRBD2. CDR1 is KGHDR, CDR2 SFDVKD, per germline. The CDR3 length is 16 residues. V lost 0 bases, J lost 7 bases, and 5 bases stayed unmatched. The CDR3 nucleotides read TGTGCCACCAGTGATTTGGGCAGCGGGAGGGTAAATGAGCAGTTCTTC. It specifies CATSDLGSGRVNEQFF.

This clonotype came up a few times. The chain recombines TRBV6-2 or TRBV6-3 with TRBJ1-2; D remains ambiguous. Per germline, CDR1 MNHEY and CDR2 SVGEGT. The V and J ends lost 0 bases and 4 bases respectively, with 12 bases between them. CDR3 length: 15 residues. Here the CDR3 DNA reads TGTGCCAGCAGTTACTCGGCGGCAGGATCCTATGGCTACACCTTC. Protein product: CASSYSAAGSYGYTF.

In this sample, this clonotype turned up many times. As DNA, the CDR3 is TGTGCCAGCCGACAGGGGTTGGGCGAGCAGTACTTC. Translated: CASRQGLGEQYF. The chain employs TRBV12-3 or TRBV12-4 and TRBJ2-7; 8 bases are a match to TRBD1. The CDR3 has 12 residues. The junction had 6 bases not matched to a gene; V was cut back by 8 bases and J by 6 bases.

This clonotype has at least ten counts. The chain employs TRBV6-6 and TRBJ2-3; D not resolved. The CDR3 loop spans 13 amino acids. The V end lost 0 bases, the J end lost 7 bases, and 8 bases lay between the germline ends. Germline V CDR1 and CDR2: MNHNY, SVGAGI (reference sequence). CDR3 nucleotides: TGTGCCAGCAGTTACTCGACTCCAAATACGCAGTATTTT. Its protein product is CASSYSTPNTQYF.

The V call is TRBV5-1, the J call TRBJ2-5; 12 bases map to TRBD2. The CDR3 runs 15 residues. Germline-derived CDR1 and CDR2 are SGHRS and YFSETQ. V lost 5 bases to trimming and J lost 4 bases; unmatched junction nucleotides: 6. The CDR3, as DNA: TGCGCCAGCAGGGTGACTAGCGGGAGTCCAGAGACCCAGTACTTC. Translation: CASRVTSGSPETQYF.

In this sample, this clonotype turned up many times. V and J are TRBV5-1 and TRBJ1-2; D is perhaps TRBD1 (6 bases). Per germline, CDR1 SGHRS and CDR2 YFSETQ. V was shortened by 3 bases and J by 7 bases, with 19 bases between the two germline ends. This CDR3 contains 15 residues. CDR3 region: CASSYHNSGASGYTF. The CDR3 region has the DNA TGCGCCAGCAGCTATCATAATTCGGGGGCGTCTGGCTACACCTTC.

This clonotype was observed many times. The V and J genes are TRBV10-3 and TRBJ2-4, with 11 positions matching TRBD2. Germline V lookup: CDR1 ENHRY, CDR2 SYGVKD. The CDR3 length is 13 residues. The V segment lost 4 bases and the J segment 7 bases; nucleotides outside the gene matches: 0. The CDR3 here is CAISVAGGNIQYF. For the CDR3, the DNA is TGTGCCATCAGTGTAGCGGGAGGGAACATTCAGTACTTC.